The TCR beta chain described here comes from a study of early T cells in non-severe SARS-CoV-2 infection. Overall study: The authors sequenced bulk RNA from unsorted whole blood, leaving chains unpaired. Study-wide points: VDJdb matching favored anti-spike CD8 responses, missing private and CD4 specificities.

Individual cDNA molecules received unique molecular identifiers during library preparation. One entry per CDR3 protein results from TCRdb running MiXCR on the 5' RACE reads. The table includes 100,000 to 150,000 distinct CDR3 sequences, just under 15% detected once. This clonotype was observed a few times. Its antigen is currently unknown. Sequencing input: whole blood. This sequence originates from an adult who was a healthcare worker with PCR-confirmed SARS-CoV-2 infection or an uninfected control (not recorded which).

In DNA form, the CDR3 reads TGCAGCGCCCGAGGGGACTTCACAGATACGCAGTATTTT. Amino acids: CSARGDFTDTQYF. The chain is built from TRBV29-1 and TRBJ2-3; a possible D gene is TRBD2 (6 bases). The V gene's germline CDR1 is SQVTM and CDR2 ANQGSEA. The CDR3 loop spans 13 amino acids. V lost 7 bases and J 2 bases, leaving 13 bases between the germline ends.